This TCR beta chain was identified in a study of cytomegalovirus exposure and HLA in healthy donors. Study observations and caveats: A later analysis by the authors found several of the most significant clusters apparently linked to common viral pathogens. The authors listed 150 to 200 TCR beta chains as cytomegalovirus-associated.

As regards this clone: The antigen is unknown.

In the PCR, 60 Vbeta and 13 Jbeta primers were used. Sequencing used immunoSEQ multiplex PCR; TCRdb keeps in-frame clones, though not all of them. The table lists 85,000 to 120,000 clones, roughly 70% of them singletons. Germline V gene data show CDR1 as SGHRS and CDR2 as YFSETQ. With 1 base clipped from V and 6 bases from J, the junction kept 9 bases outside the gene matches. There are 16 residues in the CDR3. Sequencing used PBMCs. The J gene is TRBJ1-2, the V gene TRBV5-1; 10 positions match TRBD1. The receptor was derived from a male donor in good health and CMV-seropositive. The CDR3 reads CASSLPLTGGADGYTF. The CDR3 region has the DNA TGCGCCAGCAGCTTGCCCCTGACAGGGGGCGCCGATGGCTACACCTTC.